One sample yielded the 3 T cell receptor beta chains listed below, sequenced in a study of T cells in Graves' hyperthyroidism and ophthalmopathy. TCR beta CDR3 region amplification was performed from RNA transcripts. First-round RT-PCR of the TCR CDR3 relied on the HTBI primer set. TCRdb re-derived calls from the multiplex PCR reads in MiXCR, one entry per CDR3 protein. The table shows a few hundred thousand distinct CDR3 sequences, with about half occurring only once. The sequencing input was peripheral blood or thyroid tissue (not recorded which). The receptors come from a woman aged 18-29 years with Graves' hyperthyroidism.

CDR3 DNA sequence: TGTGCCAGCCCACGGGACAGGGGAGGAATAGGCTACACCTTC. Residues: CASPRDRGGIGYTF. This chain connects TRBV7-2 to TRBJ1-2, with 10 nucleotides matching TRBD1. J lost 8 bases, V lost 8 bases, and 11 bases had no gene match. The CDR3 length is 14 residues. Germline loops: CDR1 SGHTA, CDR2 FQGNSA.

This clonotype was detected only a few times. The chain couples TRBV7-9 to TRBJ1-1; D gene uncertain. This CDR3 has 15 residues. V was shortened by 3 bases and J by 1 base, with 12 bases between the two germline ends. CDR1 and CDR2 (germline): SEHNR, FQNEAQ (reference sequence). The CDR3 spells CASSLNNGPNTEAFF. The CDR3 DNA reads as TGTGCCAGCAGCTTGAATAACGGCCCGAACACTGAAGCTTTCTTT.

CDR3 bases: TGTGCTAGTGCTGAGGGGACTGGGAGCTCCTACGAGCAGTACTTC. Its translation is CASAEGTGSSYEQYF. The chain carries TRBV6-2 or TRBV6-3 and TRBJ2-7, with D possibly being TRBD2 (6 bases). Per the germline V gene, CDR1 is MNHEY and CDR2 is SVGEGT. The CDR3 covers 15 residues.